Listed below are T cell receptor beta chains from one sample, sequenced in a study of blood T cell repertoires in COVID-19. Data came from immunoSEQ multiplex PCR; TCRdb stores just in-frame clones and leaves some out. Counted here are 100,000 to 150,000 clones, around 87% occurring once; the ten biggest clones make up roughly 3.6%. Input material: peripheral blood. The receptors derive from a woman aged 60-75 years with acute or convalescent COVID-19. The CDR3 runs from the conserved cysteine through the conserved F or W. D genes are given only for firm matches. Clone size, where shown, is once, few, many, or a class for clones that have expanded.

v_call	cdr3_length	clone_size	d_call	j_call	cdr3_nt	cdr3_aa
TRBV7-8	13	.	.	TRBJ1-2	TGTGCCAGCAGCATCGGGAATAACTATGGCTACACCTTC	CASSIGNNYGYTF
TRBV5-4	17	.	.	TRBJ1-1	TGTGCCAGCAGCTCTAAAGCGAGGGCGGGCGGGAACACTGAAGCTTTCTTT	CASSSKARAGGNTEAFF
TRBV6-6	13	.	.	TRBJ1-2	TGTGCCAGGGCCGAAAATCCTAACTATGGCTACACCTTC	CARAENPNYGYTF
TRBV24-1	17	once	TRBD2	TRBJ2-3	TGTGCCACCAGTGACCCAGGGACTAGCGGTATCACAGATACGCAGTATTTT	CATSDPGTSGITDTQYF
TRBV3-1/TRBV3-2	16	once	.	TRBJ2-3	TGTGCCAGCAGCCAAGATTGGCCTGCCCCTGGAGATACGCAGTATTTT	CASSQDWPAPGDTQYF
TRBV20-1	10	.	.	TRBJ1-1	TGCAGTGCTCAGGGCAATGAAGCTTTCTTT	CSAQGNEAFF
TRBV20-1	14	many	TRBD1	TRBJ1-3	TGCAGTGCTAGTCCGGGACAGTATGGAAACACCATATATTTT	CSASPGQYGNTIYF
TRBV19	14	.	TRBD1	TRBJ1-1	TGTGCCAGTAAGGGGCGACAGGGGAACACTGAAGCTTTCTTT	CASKGRQGNTEAFF
TRBV30	17	.	TRBD2	TRBJ2-7	TGTGCCTGGAGTAGGGACGGACTAGCGGGATCAAATTACGAGCAGTACTTC	CAWSRDGLAGSNYEQYF
TRBV9	15	once	TRBD2	TRBJ2-5	TGTGCCAGCAGCGTAGGACTAGCGGGAGTAGAGACCCAGTACTTC	CASSVGLAGVETQYF
TRBV4-2	17	.	TRBD1	TRBJ1-6	TGTGCCAGCAGCCAAGCCAGGGGGAGCTCCTATAATTCACCCCTCCACTTT	CASSQARGSSYNSPLHF
TRBV19	14	.	TRBD1	TRBJ1-5	TGTGCCAGTTGGGACAGGGTGCGCAATCAGCCCCAGCATTTT	CASWDRVRNQPQHF
TRBV3-1/TRBV3-2	13	.	.	TRBJ1-1	TGTGCCAGCAGCCCCAGGGATAGGGCTGAAGCTTTCTTT	CASSPRDRAEAFF
TRBV6-5	12	.	.	TRBJ1-4	TGTGCCAGCGAGTCAACTAATGAAAAACTGTTTTTT	CASESTNEKLFF
TRBV28	14	.	TRBD1	TRBJ1-6	TGTGCCAGCAGGGGGGCAGGGGGGAATTCACCCCTCCACTTT	CASRGAGGNSPLHF
TRBV2	13	.	.	TRBJ1-1	TGTGCCAGCAGGGTAATGGCAGTTGCTGAAGCTTTCTTT	CASRVMAVAEAFF
TRBV5-1	14	.	.	TRBJ1-2	TGCGCCAGCAGCTTGGCCGCAGGGGCTTATGGCTACACCTTC	CASSLAAGAYGYTF
TRBV29-1	13	.	.	TRBJ1-1	TGCAGCGGAAGGACATCCTATAACACTGAAGCTTTCTTT	CSGRTSYNTEAFF
TRBV4-2	18	.	TRBD2	TRBJ2-5	TGTGCCAGCTCCCCCGGGACTAGCGGGAGGGGGGGGCAAGAGACCCAGTACTTC	CASSPGTSGRGGQETQYF
TRBV28	14	.	.	TRBJ1-2	TGTGCCAGCAGTTTAGGACCGACTATCTATGGCTACACCTTC	CASSLGPTIYGYTF
TRBV19	14	once	.	TRBJ2-1	TGTGCCAGTAGTGATACAGGTGAATGGGATGAGCAGTTCTTC	CASSDTGEWDEQFF
TRBV12-3/TRBV12-4	13	.	.	TRBJ2-1	TGTGCCAGCAGTTTATTGTCGGCGGGAGAGCAGTTCTTC	CASSLLSAGEQFF
TRBV18	15	.	.	TRBJ1-3	TGTGCCAGCTCAACTGACAGAGCATCTGGAAACACCATATATTTT	CASSTDRASGNTIYF
TRBV7-7	13	.	.	TRBJ2-3	TGTGCTAGCAGCTTAGAGAGAACAGATACGCAGTATTTT	CASSLERTDTQYF